The 19 T cell receptor beta chains in this list originate from one sample, sequenced in a study of T cell changes during pregnancy in multiple sclerosis. TCRdb's copy holds only in-frame clones and misses some; the assay was immunoSEQ multiplex PCR. The sample contains nearly 60,000 clones, 91% of which appear only once. Sequences were derived from CD4+ T cells from peripheral blood mononuclear cells, sampled after pregnancy. These receptor sequences come from a female donor in good health, enrolled as a control in a pregnancy study.

The rearrangement uses TRBV4-3 and TRBJ1-1; D may be TRBD1 (6 bases). V dropped 2 bases and J dropped 4 bases, with 11 bases sitting between them. Per germline, CDR1 LGHNA and CDR2 YSLEER. The CDR3 consists of 14 residues. The CDR3, as DNA: TGCGCCAGCAGCCAATACAGGGAGGGCACTGAAGCTTTCTTT. Its translation: CASSQYREGTEAFF.

V and J are TRBV30 and TRBJ2-1; the D gene is possibly TRBD1 (6 bases). Germline V gene lookup returns CDR1 GTSNPN and CDR2 SVGIG (reference sequence). V was cut by 2 bases and J by 5 bases, with 13 bases left in between. The CDR3 sequence is 14 residues long. This CDR3 is CAWSKGGLNNEQFF. The CDR3 DNA is TGTGCCTGGAGTAAAGGGGGTTTGAACAATGAGCAGTTCTTC.

The CDR3 nucleotides read TGTGCCAGCAGCACAACAGGGCCGGGGGGAGAACAGCCCCAGCATTTT. This sequence encodes CASSTTGPGGEQPQHF. The chain carries TRBV7-8 and TRBJ1-5; tentatively, D is TRBD1 (6 bases). The CDR3 runs to 16 residues. V lost 5 bases and J lost 7, with 21 bases in between. Germline CDR1 is SGHVS and CDR2 is FQNEAQ.

This chain uses TRBV4-2 with TRBJ2-3; the D is unclear. The CDR3 covers 16 residues. Between the trimmed V and J ends, which lost 0 bases and 0 bases, there was a span of 10 bases. Germline-derived CDR1 and CDR2 are LGHNA and YNFKEQ. The CDR3 DNA follows: TGTGCCAGCAGCCAAGATGGCGGATCTAGCACAGATACGCAGTATTTT. Its translation is CASSQDGGSSTDTQYF.

The table lists this clone with a count of one. V and J are TRBV9 and TRBJ2-5; 11 bases are shared with TRBD2. The CDR3 extends over 15 amino acids. Germline-derived CDR1 and CDR2 are SGDLS and YYNGEE. J lost 7 bases, V lost 0 bases, and 5 bases had no gene match. The CDR3 nucleotides read TGTGCCAGCAGCGTAGATTCTAGCGGGGGGAGGACCCAGTACTTC. Its protein product is CASSVDSSGGRTQYF.

In this sample, this clone turned up once. The rearrangement joins TRBV6-5 to TRBJ2-2; 9 nucleotides align to TRBD1. There are 14 residues in the CDR3. The J segment lost 6 bases and the V segment lost 6 bases, leaving 5 bases of the junction unmatched. Per germline, CDR1 MNHEY and CDR2 SVGAGI. The CDR3 DNA sequence: TGTGCCAGCAGCATCGACAGGGGGGCCGGGGAGCTGTTTTTT. Its translation: CASSIDRGAGELFF.

The V gene is TRBV9, the J gene TRBJ2-2, with 9 bases aligning to TRBD1. With 3 bases clipped from V and 7 bases from J, the junction kept 10 bases outside the gene matches. Per germline, CDR1 SGDLS and CDR2 YYNGEE. The CDR3 sequence is 16 residues long. This CDR3 reads CASSARGTGQGGELFF. CDR3 sequence (DNA): TGTGCCAGCAGCGCAAGAGGGACAGGGCAGGGCGGGGAGCTGTTTTTT. Using reference TRBV9 and TRBJ2-2 for the parts outside the CDR3, the full variable domain is DSGVTQTPKHLITATGQRVTLRCSPRSGDLSVYWYQQSLDQGLQFLIQYYNGEERAKGNILERFSAQQFPDLHSELNLSSLELGDSALYFCASSARGTGQGGELFFGEGSRLTVL.

V usage is TRBV1 and J usage is TRBJ2-5; the D call in the table, TRBD2, was not verified against the DNA. TRBV1 is tagged as a pseudogene. The CDR3 loop spans 17 amino acids. In DNA, the CDR3 is TGCACCAGCAGCCAGGGACTAGCGGGGGGGCCAGGGGAGACCCAGTACTTC. It specifies CTSSQGLAGGPGETQYF.

A few counts support this clone. The gene calls are TRBV9 and TRBJ1-1; possible D gene TRBD1, 5 bases. The CDR3 totals 15 residues. Trimming pared 0 bases from V and 4 bases from J, leaving 13 bases between. The germline V gene encodes CDR1 SGDLS and CDR2 YYNGEE. Here the CDR3 DNA reads TGTGCCAGCAGCGTAGCTTTGCAGGGAGGCACTGAAGCTTTCTTT. This sequence encodes CASSVALQGGTEAFF.

V gene TRBV4-2 combines with J gene TRBJ2-7; 9 positions agree with TRBD1. Germline V lookup: CDR1 LGHNA, CDR2 YNFKEQ. The CDR3 runs 15 residues. The V segment lost 0 bases and the J segment 6 bases; nucleotides outside the gene matches: 6. The chain's CDR3 is CASSQDRGQGAEQYF. As DNA, the CDR3 is TGTGCCAGCAGCCAAGATCGGGGACAGGGTGCCGAGCAGTACTTC.

Regarding this clone: The junction shows a germline mismatch at one end, possibly a read error. The gene calls are TRBV30 and TRBJ1-2; 9 nucleotides line up with TRBD1. Germline CDR1 is GTSNPN and CDR2 is SVGIG (reference sequence). This CDR3 comprises 15 residues. Written as DNA, the CDR3 is TGTGCCTGGAGTAAAGGGACAGGGCCGTTCTATGGCAACACCTTC. Its protein is CAWSKGTGPFYGNTF.

This clone has only one observation. The V gene is TRBV19, the J gene TRBJ2-2, with D possibly TRBD1 on 6 matching bases. CDR3 length: 14 residues. V was cut by 5 bases and J by 2 bases, with 9 bases left in between. From germline, CDR1 is LNHDA and CDR2 SQIVND (reference sequence). CDR3 nucleotides: TGTGCCAGTAGTCGGGACACAAACACCGGGGAGCTGTTTTTT. Translating it yields CASSRDTNTGELFF. Filled out from reference TRBV19 and TRBJ2-2, the complete variable domain reads DGGITQSPKYLFRKEGQNVTLSCEQNLNHDAMYWYRQDPGQGLRLIYYSQIVNDFQKGDIAEGYSVSREKKESFPLTVTSAQKNPTAFYLCASSRDTNTGELFFGEGSRLTVL.

The chain carries TRBV9 and TRBJ2-2, with TRBD2 matching 7 bases. Unmatched junction bases numbered 6, after V lost 1 base and J lost 0 bases. Germline CDR1 reads SGDLS; CDR2 reads YYNGEE. The CDR3 loop spans 17 amino acids. This CDR3 reads CASSVTGGQTNTGELFF. CDR3 bases: TGTGCCAGCAGCGTAACGGGAGGTCAGACGAACACCGGGGAGCTGTTTTTT.

The CDR3 reads CASSPFAGGPKDTQYF. For the CDR3, the DNA is TGTGCCAGCAGCCCCTTCGCGGGGGGGCCGAAAGATACGCAGTATTTT. The chain joins TRBV9 to TRBJ2-3, with 9 bases identical to TRBD2. Germline CDR1 reads SGDLS; CDR2 reads YYNGEE. The junction had 11 bases not matched to a gene; V was cut back by 4 bases and J by 5 bases. The length of the CDR3 is 16 residues.

This clone was recorded only once. The V and J genes are TRBV13 and TRBJ1-6; a weak D match, TRBD1 (6 bases). CDR1 and CDR2 from the germline V gene are PRHDT and FYEKMQ (reference sequence). The length of the CDR3 is 13 residues. Deletions cut 1 base from V and 14 bases from J, with 12 bases between. The CDR3 protein is CASSLVSGGTLHF. In DNA, the CDR3 is TGTGCCAGCAGCTTAGTCTCTGGGGGCACCCTCCACTTT.

The chain couples TRBV27 to TRBJ2-2, with D maybe TRBD2 (5 bases). V lost 2 bases and J 4 bases, leaving 14 bases between the germline ends. CDR3 size: 16 residues. CDR1 is MNHEY and CDR2 is SMNVEV in the germline V gene (reference sequence). The CDR3 reads CASSLVVGRGTGELFF. The CDR3 DNA sequence: TGTGCCAGCAGTTTAGTGGTGGGTCGGGGCACCGGGGAGCTGTTTTTT.

This clone was recorded only once. This CDR3 reads CASSAWATLSGTKATEQFF. CDR3 in DNA: TGTGCCAGCAGCGCGTGGGCCACGCTATCGGGAACAAAAGCCACTGAGCAGTTCTTC. This chain uses TRBV5-8 with TRBJ2-1; maybe TRBD2 (5 bases). The ends were cut back, 4 bases at V and 9 bases at J, with 32 bases in the middle. Germline loops: CDR1 SGHTS, CDR2 YDEGEE. This CDR3 spans 19 amino acids. The full variable domain, its missing parts supplied by reference TRBV5-8 and TRBJ2-1, is EAGVTQSPTHLIKTRGQQATLRCSPISGHTSVYWYQQALGLGLQFLLWYDEGEERNRGNFPPRFSGRQFPNYSSELNVNALELEDSALYLCASSAWATLSGTKATEQFFGPGTRLTVL.

J is TRBJ2-3 and V is TRBV4-3; 7 nucleotides match TRBD2. Looked up from germline, CDR1 is LGHNA and CDR2 is YSLEER. The CDR3 contains 18 residues. V shed 1 base, J shed 2 bases, and the junction held 12 bases outside the gene matches. The CDR3: CASSQGVLGGGNTDTQYF. The CDR3 bases are TGCGCCAGCAGCCAAGGGGTATTGGGCGGGGGAAACACAGATACGCAGTATTTT.

This chain joins TRBV29-1 and TRBJ2-1, with 10 bases matching TRBD2. CDR1 and CDR2 (germline): SQVTM, ANQGSEA. Trimming cost V 7 bases and J 6 bases; bases outside gene matches: 9. The CDR3 sequence is 14 residues long. The CDR3: CSAYSGGPSNEQFF. The CDR3 nucleotides read TGCAGCGCTTATAGCGGGGGGCCCTCCAATGAGCAGTTCTTC.